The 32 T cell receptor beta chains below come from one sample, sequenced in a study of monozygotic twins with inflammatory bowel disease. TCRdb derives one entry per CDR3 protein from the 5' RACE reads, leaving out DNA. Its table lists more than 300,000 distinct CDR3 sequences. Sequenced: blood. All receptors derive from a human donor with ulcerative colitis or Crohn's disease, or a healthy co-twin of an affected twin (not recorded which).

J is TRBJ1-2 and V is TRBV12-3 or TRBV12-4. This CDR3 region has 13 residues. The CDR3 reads CASSLWESYGYTF.

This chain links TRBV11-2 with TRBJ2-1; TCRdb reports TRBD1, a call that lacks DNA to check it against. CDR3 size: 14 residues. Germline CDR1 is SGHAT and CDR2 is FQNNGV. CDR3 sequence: CASSLDREYNEQFF.

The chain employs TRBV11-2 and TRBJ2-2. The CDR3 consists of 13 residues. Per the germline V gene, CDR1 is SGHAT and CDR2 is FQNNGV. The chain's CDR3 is CASSLEVAGELFF.

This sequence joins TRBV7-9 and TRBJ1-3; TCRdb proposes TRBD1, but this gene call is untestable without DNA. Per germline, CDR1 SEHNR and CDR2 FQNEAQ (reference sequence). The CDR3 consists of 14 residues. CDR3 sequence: CASSPPGHGNTIYF.

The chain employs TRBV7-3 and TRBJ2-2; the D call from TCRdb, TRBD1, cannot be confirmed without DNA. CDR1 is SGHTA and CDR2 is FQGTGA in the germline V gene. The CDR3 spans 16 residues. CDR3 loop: CASSFSGTTNTGELFF.

This CDR3 reads CASSFGSGRGNTEAFF. This chain connects TRBV5-1 to TRBJ1-1; no DNA is available, so the TRBD1 call from TCRdb remains unchecked. The CDR3 is 16 amino acids. Germline CDR1 reads SGHRS; CDR2 reads YFSETQ.

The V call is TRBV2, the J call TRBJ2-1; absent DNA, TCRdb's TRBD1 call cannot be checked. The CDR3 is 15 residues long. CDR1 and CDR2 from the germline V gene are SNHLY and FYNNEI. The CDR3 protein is CASEVEVAGVKGGFF.

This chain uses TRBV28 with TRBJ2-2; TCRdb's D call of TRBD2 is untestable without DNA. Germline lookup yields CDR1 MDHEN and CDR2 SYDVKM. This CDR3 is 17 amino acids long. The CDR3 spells CASFMSSGRANTGELFF.

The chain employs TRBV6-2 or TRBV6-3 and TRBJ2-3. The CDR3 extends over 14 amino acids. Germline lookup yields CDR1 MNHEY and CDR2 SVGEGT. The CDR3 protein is CASSYGRLTDTQYF.

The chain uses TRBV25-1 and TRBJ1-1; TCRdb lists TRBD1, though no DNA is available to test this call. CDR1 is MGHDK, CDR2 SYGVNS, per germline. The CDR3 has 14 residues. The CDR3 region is CASSVPGTGLIGFF.

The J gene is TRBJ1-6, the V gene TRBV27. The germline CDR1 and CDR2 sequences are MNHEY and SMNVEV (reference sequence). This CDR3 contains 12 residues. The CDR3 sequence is CASSYSSSPLHF.

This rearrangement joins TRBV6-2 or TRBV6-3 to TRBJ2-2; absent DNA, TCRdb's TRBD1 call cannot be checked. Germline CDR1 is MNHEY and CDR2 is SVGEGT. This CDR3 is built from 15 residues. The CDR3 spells CVSRRTGKRTGELFF.

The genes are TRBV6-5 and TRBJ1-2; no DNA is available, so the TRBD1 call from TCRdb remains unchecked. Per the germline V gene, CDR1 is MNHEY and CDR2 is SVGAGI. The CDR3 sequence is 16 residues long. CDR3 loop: CASSYSLQGSGGGYTF.

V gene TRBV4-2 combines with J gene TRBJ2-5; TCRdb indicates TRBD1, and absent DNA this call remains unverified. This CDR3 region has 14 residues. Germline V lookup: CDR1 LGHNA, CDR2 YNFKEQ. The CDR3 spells CASSQEGDRETQYF.

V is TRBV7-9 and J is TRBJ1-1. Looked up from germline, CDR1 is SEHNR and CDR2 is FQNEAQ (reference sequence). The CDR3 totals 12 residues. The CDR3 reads CASSQVHTEAFF.

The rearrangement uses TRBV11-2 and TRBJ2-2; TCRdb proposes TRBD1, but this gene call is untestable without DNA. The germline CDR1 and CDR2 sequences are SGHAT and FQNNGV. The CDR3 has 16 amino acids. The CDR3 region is CASTPRDGKNTGELFF.

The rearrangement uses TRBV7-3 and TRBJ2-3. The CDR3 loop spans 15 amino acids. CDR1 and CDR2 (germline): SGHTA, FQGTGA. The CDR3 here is CASSLSLVTSDTQYF.

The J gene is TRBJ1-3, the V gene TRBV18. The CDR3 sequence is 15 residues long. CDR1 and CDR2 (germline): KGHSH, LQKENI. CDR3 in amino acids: CASSPTADSGNTIYF.

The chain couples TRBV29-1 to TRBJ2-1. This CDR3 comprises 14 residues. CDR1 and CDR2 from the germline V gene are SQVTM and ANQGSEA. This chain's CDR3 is CSVPDPSSYNEQFF.

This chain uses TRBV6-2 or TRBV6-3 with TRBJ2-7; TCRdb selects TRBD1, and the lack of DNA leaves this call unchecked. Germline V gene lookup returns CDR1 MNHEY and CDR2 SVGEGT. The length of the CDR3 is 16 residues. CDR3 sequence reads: CASRSLRQGTSYEQYF.

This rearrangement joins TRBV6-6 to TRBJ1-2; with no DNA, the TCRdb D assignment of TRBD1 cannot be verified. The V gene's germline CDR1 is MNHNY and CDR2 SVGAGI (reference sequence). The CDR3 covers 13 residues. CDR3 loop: CASRVGGNYGYTF.

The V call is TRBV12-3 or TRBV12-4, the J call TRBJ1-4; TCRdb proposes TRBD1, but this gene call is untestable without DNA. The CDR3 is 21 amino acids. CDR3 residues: CASSSPGQGASSFRRNEKLFF.

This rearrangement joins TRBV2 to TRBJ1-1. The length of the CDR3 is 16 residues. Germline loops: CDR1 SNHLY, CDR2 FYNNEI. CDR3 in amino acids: CASSRDSGTRGLKAFF. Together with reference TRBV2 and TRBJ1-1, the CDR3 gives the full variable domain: EPEVTQTPSHQVTQMGQEVILRCVPISNHLYFYWYRQILGQKVEFLVSFYNNEISEKSEIFDDQFSVERPDGSNFTLKIRSTKLEDSAMYFCASSRDSGTRGLKAFFGQGTRLTVV.

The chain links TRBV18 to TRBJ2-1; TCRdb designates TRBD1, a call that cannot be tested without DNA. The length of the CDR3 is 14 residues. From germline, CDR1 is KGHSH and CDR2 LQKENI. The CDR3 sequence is CASSPGARYNEQFF. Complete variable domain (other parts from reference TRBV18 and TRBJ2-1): NAGVMQNPRHLVRRRGQEARLRCSPMKGHSHVYWYRQLPEEGLKFMVYLQKENIIDESGMPKERFSAEFPKEGPSILRIQQVVRGDSAAYFCASSPGARYNEQFFGPGTRLTVL.

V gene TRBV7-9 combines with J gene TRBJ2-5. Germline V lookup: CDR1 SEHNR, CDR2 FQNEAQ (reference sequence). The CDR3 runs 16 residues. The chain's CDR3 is CASSLTLAVYQETQYF.

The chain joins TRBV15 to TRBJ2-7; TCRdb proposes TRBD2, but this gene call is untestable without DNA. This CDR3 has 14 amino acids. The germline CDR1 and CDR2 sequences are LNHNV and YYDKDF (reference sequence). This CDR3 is CATSSGLAMGEQYF.

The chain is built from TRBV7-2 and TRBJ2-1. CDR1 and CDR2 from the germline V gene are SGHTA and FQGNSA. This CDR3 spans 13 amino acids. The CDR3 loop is CASSSSLINEQFF.

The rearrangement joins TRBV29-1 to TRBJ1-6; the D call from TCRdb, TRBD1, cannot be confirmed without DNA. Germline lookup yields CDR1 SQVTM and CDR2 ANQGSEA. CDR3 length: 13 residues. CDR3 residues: CSVRDRVDSPLHF.

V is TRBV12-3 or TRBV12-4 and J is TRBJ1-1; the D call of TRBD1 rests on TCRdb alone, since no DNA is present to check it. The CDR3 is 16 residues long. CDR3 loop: CASRDRGLGANTEAFF.

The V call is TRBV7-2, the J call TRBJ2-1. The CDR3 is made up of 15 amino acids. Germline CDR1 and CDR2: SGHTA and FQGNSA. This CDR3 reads CASSLWAGPYNEQFF.

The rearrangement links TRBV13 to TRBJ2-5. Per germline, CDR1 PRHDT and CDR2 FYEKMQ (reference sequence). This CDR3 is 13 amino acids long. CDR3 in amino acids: CASSLGGSRTQYF.

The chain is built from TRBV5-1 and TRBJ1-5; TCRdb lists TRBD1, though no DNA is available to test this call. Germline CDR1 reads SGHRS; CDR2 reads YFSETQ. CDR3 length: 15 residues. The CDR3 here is CASSLEGVSNQPQHF.